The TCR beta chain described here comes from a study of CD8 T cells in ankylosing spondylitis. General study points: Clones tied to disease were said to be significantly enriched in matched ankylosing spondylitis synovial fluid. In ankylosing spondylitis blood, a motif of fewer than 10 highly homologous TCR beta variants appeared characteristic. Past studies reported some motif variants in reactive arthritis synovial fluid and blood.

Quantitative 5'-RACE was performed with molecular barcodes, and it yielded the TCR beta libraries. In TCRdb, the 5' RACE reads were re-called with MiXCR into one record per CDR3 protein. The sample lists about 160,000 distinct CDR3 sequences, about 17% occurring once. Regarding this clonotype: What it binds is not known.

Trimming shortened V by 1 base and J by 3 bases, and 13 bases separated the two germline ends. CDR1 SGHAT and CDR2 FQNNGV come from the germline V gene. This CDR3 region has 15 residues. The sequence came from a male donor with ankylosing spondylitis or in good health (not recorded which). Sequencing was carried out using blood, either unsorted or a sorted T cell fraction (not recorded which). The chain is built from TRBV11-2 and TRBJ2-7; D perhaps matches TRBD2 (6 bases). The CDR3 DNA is TGTGCCAGCAGCTTAGCAGGGTTGGGGGGCTACGAGCAGTACTTC. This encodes CASSLAGLGGYEQYF. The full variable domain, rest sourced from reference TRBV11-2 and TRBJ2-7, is EAGVAQSPRYKIIEKRQSVAFWCNPISGHATLYWYQQILGQGPKLLIQFQNNGVVDDSQLPKDRFSAERLKGVDSTLKIQPAKLEDSAVYLCASSLAGLGGYEQYFGPGTRLTVT.